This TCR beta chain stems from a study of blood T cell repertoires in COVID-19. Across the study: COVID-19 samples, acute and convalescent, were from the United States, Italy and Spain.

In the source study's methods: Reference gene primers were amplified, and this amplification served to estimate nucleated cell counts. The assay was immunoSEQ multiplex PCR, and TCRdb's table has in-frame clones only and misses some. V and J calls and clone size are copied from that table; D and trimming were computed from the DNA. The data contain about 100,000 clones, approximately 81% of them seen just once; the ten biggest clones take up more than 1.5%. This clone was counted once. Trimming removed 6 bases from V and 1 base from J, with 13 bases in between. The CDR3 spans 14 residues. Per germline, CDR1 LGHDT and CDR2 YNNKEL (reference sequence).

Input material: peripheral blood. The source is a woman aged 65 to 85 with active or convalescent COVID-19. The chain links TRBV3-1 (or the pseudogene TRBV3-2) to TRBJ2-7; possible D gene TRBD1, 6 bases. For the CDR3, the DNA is TGTGCCAGCAGTCCAGGGGCAGTTTCCTACGAGCAGTACTTC. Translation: CASSPGAVSYEQYF.